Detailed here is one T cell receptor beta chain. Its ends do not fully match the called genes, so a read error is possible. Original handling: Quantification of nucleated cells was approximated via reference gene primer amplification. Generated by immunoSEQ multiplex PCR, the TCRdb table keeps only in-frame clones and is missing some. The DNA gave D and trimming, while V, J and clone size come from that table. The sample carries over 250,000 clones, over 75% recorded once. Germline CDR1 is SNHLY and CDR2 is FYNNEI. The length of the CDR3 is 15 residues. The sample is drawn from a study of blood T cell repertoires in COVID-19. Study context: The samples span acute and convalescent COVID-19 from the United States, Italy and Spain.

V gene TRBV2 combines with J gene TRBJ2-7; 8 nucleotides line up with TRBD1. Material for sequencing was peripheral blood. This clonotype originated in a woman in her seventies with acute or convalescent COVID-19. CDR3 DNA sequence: TGTGCCAGCAGCGAAGTTGGACAGGGCCCTAAAACGGAGTACTTC. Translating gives CASSEVGQGPKTEYF.